This TCR beta chain is from a study of T cells in Graves' hyperthyroidism and ophthalmopathy. Amplification of TCR beta CDR3 regions used RNA as the template. When the TCR CDR3 underwent first-round RT-PCR, the HTBI primer set was used. TCRdb passed the multiplex PCR reads through MiXCR, listing each CDR3 protein once. This sample has about 660,000 distinct CDR3 sequences; just under 45% occur once, and the top ten carry 6.5% to 9%. Study findings and constraints: Researchers found most expanded thyroid clonotypes above 0.001 in blood as well.

V lost 0 bases and J 0 bases, leaving 4 bases between the germline ends. The CDR3 contains 13 residues. Germline loops: CDR1 SGDLS, CDR2 YYNGEE. Diagnoses were established using clinical symptoms, serum thyroxine and TRAb, thyroid ultrasound and orbital computed tomography. Of note for this clonotype: Its specificity is unknown. This likely came from a read error, as a far larger clone is one base away.

This sequence originates from an adult man with Graves' disease, either hyperthyroidism or ophthalmopathy (not recorded which). The chain employs TRBV9 and TRBJ2-7; D unclear. Material for sequencing was peripheral blood or thyroid tissue (not recorded which). The chain's CDR3 is CASSVGVSYEQYF. For the CDR3, the DNA is TGTGCCAGCAGCGTAGGTGTCTCCTACGAGCAGTACTTC. The whole variable domain, filled in from reference TRBV9 and TRBJ2-7, reads DSGVTQTPKHLITATGQRVTLRCSPRSGDLSVYWYQQSLDQGLQFLIQYYNGEERAKGNILERFSAQQFPDLHSELNLSSLELGDSALYFCASSVGVSYEQYFGPGTRLTVT.